This is a list of T cell receptor beta chains from one sample in a study of OX40 agonist ivuxolimab in advanced cancers. Method: immunoSEQ multiplex PCR; TCRdb's copy keeps in-frame clones and lacks some. Of some 99,000 clones listed, roughly 94% were seen once; the top ten hold around 0.17%. The sequences come from CD4+ or CD8+ T cells sorted from blood, collected in a trial of the OX40 agonist ivuxolimab. These receptors came from an adult with an advanced solid tumor such as melanoma, head and neck, liver or kidney cancer. Each CDR3 is given with its conserved first and last residue. D genes are given only for firm matches. A row's size may be missing; if present it is once, few, many or a size class.

>.|TRBJ2-7|TRBV5-4|TRBD2
TGTGCCAGCAGCTTGGCGGGGGGGAAGCCCTACGAGCAGTACTTC
CASSLAGGKPYEQYF
>.|TRBJ1-2|TRBV5-4|.
TGTGCCAGCAGCCCCTCGGGGATGTGGGGGAACTATGGCTACACCTTC
CASSPSGMWGNYGYTF
>.|TRBJ2-3|TRBV6-6|.
TGTGCCAGCAGAAAGACTGGCACAGATACGCAGTATTTT
CASRKTGTDTQYF
>.|TRBJ2-3|TRBV5-1|.
TGCGCCAGCAGCTTCGGGTCTCTTTTGTACGGGGACAATCGCACAGATACGCAGTATTTT
CASSFGSLLYGDNRTDTQYF
>once|TRBJ2-7|TRBV7-3|.
TGTGCCAGCAGCCCCGGGGCAGGTTATAACTACGAGCAGTACTTC
CASSPGAGYNYEQYF
>.|TRBJ2-7|TRBV19|.
TGTGCCAGTAGTCCGCCCGCGGCAGGTAAATACGAGCAGTACTTC
CASSPPAAGKYEQYF
>.|TRBJ1-2|TRBV7-2|.
TGTGCCAGCAGCTTAGGTCGAGGCGCCGGGAACTATGGCTACACCTTC
CASSLGRGAGNYGYTF
>.|TRBJ2-1|TRBV18|.
TGTGCCAGCTCACCACCTTCCAGCTCCTACAATGAGCAGTTCTTC
CASSPPSSSYNEQFF
>.|TRBJ1-2|TRBV6-6|.
TGTGCCAGCAGCCCGTCGACCCCCTTGGGCTACACCTTC
CASSPSTPLGYTF
>.|TRBJ2-1|TRBV7-3|TRBD1
TGTGCCAGCAGCTTAACAGGACAGGGGTTTTACAATGAGCAGTTCTTC
CASSLTGQGFYNEQFF
>.|TRBJ2-7|TRBV7-9|.
TGTGCCAGCAGCCCCGTGATTAGGTACGAGCAGTACTTC
CASSPVIRYEQYF
>.|TRBJ2-3|TRBV7-7|TRBD2
TGTGCTAGCAGCTTAGCGGGTCAGGATACGCAGTATTTT
CASSLAGQDTQYF
>.|TRBJ2-2|TRBV5-4|.
TGTGCCAGCAGCTTGGTAGGGGGACGGACCGGGGAGCTGTTTTTT
CASSLVGGRTGELFF
>.|TRBJ1-2|TRBV14|TRBD1
TGTGCCAGCAGCCAAGATTGGGGACAGGGGACTCGTTGGGATGGCTACACCTTC
CASSQDWGQGTRWDGYTF
>.|TRBJ2-7|TRBV28|.
TGTGCCACCCGGGGACCGTCCTACGAGCAGTACTTC
CATRGPSYEQYF
>.|TRBJ1-2|TRBV9|.
TGTGCCAGCGTAAAGCCGGGCTATGGCTACACCTTC
CASVKPGYGYTF
>.|TRBJ2-3|TRBV10-1|TRBD2
TGCGCCAGCAGTAAGGAGCGGGGGGCCCTAGATACGCAGTATTTT
CASSKERGALDTQYF
>.|TRBJ1-2|TRBV2|TRBD1
TGTGCCAGCAGTGGACTCAGGGGGACGGTTGGCTACACCTTC
CASSGLRGTVGYTF
>.|TRBJ2-7|TRBV28|.
TGTGCCAGCAGTTTTTCCGTTTACGAGCAGTACTTC
CASSFSVYEQYF
>.|TRBJ2-7|TRBV7-2|.
TGTGCCAGCAGCTTATATCGGGGGGCCTCCTACGAGCAGTACTTC
CASSLYRGASYEQYF
>.|TRBJ1-2|TRBV6-5|TRBD1
TGTGCCAGCAGTTACTCTAGGACAGGCGGCGGCTACACCTTC
CASSYSRTGGGYTF
>.|TRBJ2-5|TRBV5-1|TRBD1
TGCGCCAGCAGCTTGTGGGGACAGGGGCAAGAGACCCAGTACTTC
CASSLWGQGQETQYF
>.|TRBJ2-5|TRBV5-8|.
TGTGCCAGCAGCCCCCGGAGCCAAGAGACCCAGTACTTC
CASSPRSQETQYF
>.|TRBJ2-7|TRBV5-1|.
TGCGCCAGCAGCTTGACCGGATTGTACGAGCAGTACTTC
CASSLTGLYEQYF
>.|TRBJ1-5|TRBV19|TRBD1
TGTGCCAGTAGTATGAGGCAGGGGGCTCAGCCCCAGCATTTT
CASSMRQGAQPQHF
>.|TRBJ2-3|TRBV5-6|.
TGTGCCAGCAGCTTGGGACCGCCGGCAGATACGCAGTATTTT
CASSLGPPADTQYF
>.|TRBJ2-7|TRBV7-9|.
TGTGCCAGCAGCTTAACCGGGGTCAGCTCCGAGCAGTACTTC
CASSLTGVSSEQYF
>.|TRBJ1-1|TRBV19|.
TGTGCCAGTAGTCCCGAATGGGCGCCGGGAGAAGCTTTCTTT
CASSPEWAPGEAFF
>.|TRBJ1-3|TRBV5-1|.
TGCGCCAGCAGCTTGGTGGGAAACACCATATATTTT
CASSLVGNTIYF
>.|TRBJ2-6|TRBV2|.
TGTGCCAGCAGTGAAGCGCTGGGGAGGGCAAGGGGGAAAATATGGGGACCTGGGGCCAACGTCCTGACTTTC
CASSEALGRARGKIWGPGANVLTF
>.|TRBJ1-1|TRBV15|.
TGTGCCACCAGCAGAGGGGGGGTTATTAGTAAGTGGTGGACTGAAGCTTTCTTT
CATSRGGVISKWWTEAFF
>.|TRBJ1-2|TRBV14|TRBD1
TGTGCCAGCAGCCGGATGGGACAGGACCGAGGATATGGCTACACCTTC
CASSRMGQDRGYGYTF
>.|TRBJ1-2|TRBV7-9|.
TGTGCCAGCAGCTTAGGTCTCCGTGGGTCGTATGGCTACACCTTC
CASSLGLRGSYGYTF
>.|TRBJ1-5|TRBV5-4|.
TGTGCCAGCAGCTTTTCGGTCAATCAGCCCCAGCATTTT
CASSFSVNQPQHF
>.|TRBJ2-3|TRBV4-1|TRBD2
TGCGCCAGCAGCCAACTGGGCGGGAGGGCGGCAGGTACGCAGTATTTT
CASSQLGGRAAGTQYF
>.|TRBJ2-7|TRBV6-5|TRBD2
TGTGCCAGCAGTTACTCGGGGGGGACTCCCGAGCAGTACTTC
CASSYSGGTPEQYF
>.|TRBJ1-2|TRBV6-5|TRBD1
TGTGCCAGCAGTCAAACCTCGAAGGGGGCGGATGGCTACACCTTC
CASSQTSKGADGYTF
>.|TRBJ1-4|TRBV28|.
TGTGCCAGCAGTTTGTCCGGAACCTATGAAAAACTGTTTTTT
CASSLSGTYEKLFF
>.|TRBJ1-5|TRBV19|TRBD1
TGTGCCAGTAGTATAAACGTGGGACAGGGGGTTTATAGCAATCAGCCCCAGCATTTT
CASSINVGQGVYSNQPQHF
>.|TRBJ2-3|TRBV4-3|TRBD2
TGCGCCAGCAGCCAGGCGGGACTAGGAGCGCAGTATTTT
CASSQAGLGAQYF
>.|TRBJ2-3|TRBV19|.
TGTGCCAGTAGTATTCTCTCCGGAACTAGCACAGATACGCAGTATTTT
CASSILSGTSTDTQYF
>.|TRBJ1-1|TRBV5-1|.
TGCGCCAGCAGACAAGGCTCGAACACTGAAGCTTTCTTT
CASRQGSNTEAFF
>.|TRBJ2-5|TRBV29-1|TRBD1
TGCAGCGCGGGACAGCAAGAGACCCAGTACTTC
CSAGQQETQYF
>.|TRBJ2-3|TRBV7-2|TRBD2
TGTGCCAGCAGCTTCGGCGGGGGGAGTACAGATACGCAGTATTTT
CASSFGGGSTDTQYF
>.|TRBJ1-2|TRBV6-5|.
TGTGCCAGCAGTGCCTGGAGAGACTATGGCTACACCTTC
CASSAWRDYGYTF
>.|TRBJ2-5|TRBV6-6|.
TGTGCCAGCAGTTACTCGAATACGCAAGGGGGAGAGACCCAGTACTTC
CASSYSNTQGGETQYF
>.|TRBJ2-7|TRBV9|.
TGTGCCAGCAGCGTAGGTGCCGATGCCTACGAGCAGTACTTC
CASSVGADAYEQYF
>.|TRBJ1-1|TRBV2|.
TGTGCCAGCAGCCTACAGGGGAACACTGAAGCTTTCTTT
CASSLQGNTEAFF
>.|TRBJ1-1|TRBV6-5|.
TGTGCCAGCAACGGTCCCACAGATCTGAACACTGAAGCTTTCTTT
CASNGPTDLNTEAFF
>.|TRBJ2-7|TRBV11-2|.
TGTGCCAGCAGCAAGTTACGGAACTCCTACGAGCAGTACTTC
CASSKLRNSYEQYF
>.|TRBJ1-2|TRBV5-4|TRBD1
TGTGCCAACGAGGCCCGCAGGGGGCAGAGCGACTATGGCTACACCTTC
CANEARRGQSDYGYTF